Below are 30 T cell receptor beta chains sequenced from a single sample in a study of breast tumors, draining lymph nodes, adjacent tissues. From the multiplex PCR reads, TCRdb called clonotypes with MiXCR, one entry per CDR3 protein. Among 150,000 to 250,000 distinct CDR3 sequences, around 33% were seen once, and the ten largest hold roughly 4%. Breast cancer patients provided tissue from their axillary draining lymph nodes. The source material was axillary lymph node tissue. Receptors were obtained from a female donor with breast cancer. Some clones in this sample may be carry-over from other donors' samples.

The chain has TRBV20-1 and TRBJ2-7; tentative D call: TRBD1 (6 bases). Trimming pared 6 bases from V and 4 bases from J, leaving 10 bases between. Per germline, CDR1 DFQATT and CDR2 SNEGSKA (reference sequence). CDR3 length: 11 amino acids. The CDR3 loop reads CSADRTYEQYF. The CDR3 region has the DNA TGCAGTGCCGACAGGACTTACGAGCAGTACTTC.

The rearrangement joins TRBV5-1 to TRBJ2-7; 10 bases are shared with TRBD1. The germline V gene encodes CDR1 SGHRS and CDR2 YFSETQ. Unmatched junction bases numbered 5, after V lost 0 bases and J lost 5 bases. This CDR3 comprises 15 residues. CDR3 region: CASSLDGTGVDEQYF. The CDR3 coding sequence is TGCGCCAGCAGCTTGGACGGGACAGGGGTGGACGAGCAGTACTTC.

This clonotype was detected many times. The J gene is TRBJ1-3, the V gene TRBV20-1; D unclear. The ends were cut back, 4 bases at V and 4 bases at J, with 11 bases in the middle. Germline V gene lookup returns CDR1 DFQATT and CDR2 SNEGSKA (reference sequence). The CDR3 length is 13 residues. The CDR3 coding sequence is TGCAGTGCTATTTGGAAGAGGGGAAACACCATATATTTT. This gives the protein CSAIWKRGNTIYF.

In the case of this clonotype: A much larger clone differs by one base, so this may be a read error. The CDR3 does not close with the conserved phenylalanine or tryptophan, likely indicating a read error. The chain carries TRBV19 and TRBJ2-7; either TRBD1 or TRBD2 may fit D (5 bases each). The germline CDR1 and CDR2 sequences are LNHDA and SQIVND (reference sequence). Trimming removed 5 bases at V and 3 bases at J, with 14 bases between. This CDR3 is 14 amino acids long. CDR3 nucleotides: TGTGCCAGTAGTTCCCTGGGGACCGACTACGAGCAGTACCTC. This sequence encodes CASSSLGTDYEQYL.

This clonotype was detected many times. The rearrangement joins TRBV5-8 to TRBJ2-1; perhaps D is TRBD1 or TRBD2 (5 bases each). Germline V lookup: CDR1 SGHTS, CDR2 YDEGEE. Trimming stripped 2 bases from V and 4 bases from J, with 10 bases between. The CDR3 runs to 14 residues. CDR3 region: CASSFRGEYNEQFF. CDR3 nucleotides: TGTGCCAGCAGCTTTCGGGGCGAATACAATGAGCAGTTCTTC.

The rearrangement links TRBV29-1 to TRBJ1-5; D gene uncertain. The V end was cut by 0 bases, the J end by 14 bases, with 23 bases between. Looked up from germline, CDR1 is SQVTM and CDR2 is ANQGSEA. CDR3 length: 15 amino acids. CDR3 region: CSVEDHLAGGTYEHF. Here the CDR3 DNA reads TGCAGCGTTGAAGATCACCTAGCGGGAGGAACCTACGAGCATTTT.

V is TRBV7-9 and J is TRBJ2-1, with D possibly being TRBD2 (5 bases). CDR1 is SEHNR, CDR2 FQNEAQ, per germline (reference sequence). V was cut by 8 bases and J by 6 bases, with 14 bases left in between. The CDR3 sequence is 13 residues long. The CDR3 DNA reads as TGTGCCAGCGAGGGCGCCGGGGTCAATGAGCAGTTCTTC. This codes for CASEGAGVNEQFF.

The chain joins TRBV28 to TRBJ1-5; maybe TRBD1 (5 bases). With the DNA end fitting TRBJ2-3 better, the J assignment may be wrong. The CDR3 extends over 16 amino acids. Germline CDR1 is MDHEN and CDR2 is SYDVKM. CDR3 loop: CASAGPMAGSTDTQYF. The CDR3 nucleotides are TGTGCCAGTGCCGGGCCGATGGCAGGGAGCACAGATACGCAGTATTTT.

This clonotype was counted ten times or more. The chain couples TRBV6-5 to TRBJ2-7; 7 bases fit TRBD2. The CDR3 is 17 amino acids. J gave up 2 bases and V 2 bases, and 12 bases lay outside the gene matches. CDR1 MNHEY and CDR2 SVGAGI come from the germline V gene. CDR3 nucleotides: TGTGCCAGCAGTTACCATACCCCGGGAGGCGGTACCTACGAGCAGTACTTC. This sequence encodes CASSYHTPGGGTYEQYF.

This clonotype was recorded many times. The gene calls are TRBV5-1 and TRBJ2-1; D may be TRBD2 (6 bases). From germline, CDR1 is SGHRS and CDR2 YFSETQ. Trimming removed 0 bases at V and 2 bases at J, with 9 bases between. The CDR3 contains 15 residues. CDR3: CASSLAGLTYNEQFF. CDR3 nucleotide sequence: TGCGCCAGCAGCTTGGCGGGACTGACCTACAATGAGCAGTTCTTC.

The chain uses TRBV10-3 and TRBJ2-3; possible D gene TRBD2, 5 bases. The germline V gene has CDR1 ENHRY and CDR2 SYGVKD. V was clipped by 0 bases and J by 5 bases, with 6 bases between them. CDR3 length equals 13 residues. Here the CDR3 reads CAISESGVDTQYF. CDR3 nucleotides: TGTGCCATCAGTGAGTCCGGGGTAGATACGCAGTATTTT.

This clonotype has a count of ten or more. The chain carries TRBV7-8 and TRBJ2-7; tentatively, D is TRBD2 (5 bases). The CDR3 contains 16 residues. The V and J ends lost 0 bases and 5 bases respectively, with 17 bases between them. CDR1 and CDR2 (germline): SGHVS, FQNEAQ. The CDR3 DNA sequence: TGTGCCAGCAGCTTAGCGAGACTATCCCCCGGGGACGAGCAGTACTTC. Translated, it gives CASSLARLSPGDEQYF.

J is TRBJ1-2 and V is TRBV2; possibly TRBD1 for D (6 bases). Germline CDR1 SNHLY, CDR2 FYNNEI. V was pared by 4 bases and J by 6 bases, with 18 bases between. CDR3 length equals 15 residues. The CDR3 DNA is TGTGCCAGCAGTGTAGGGGGGGGCGGGTACAATGGCTACACCTTC. This encodes CASSVGGGGYNGYTF.

This clonotype was observed at least ten times. The chain uses TRBV18 and TRBJ2-7; no reliable D call. V gave up 2 bases and J gave up 5 bases, with 10 bases separating them. Germline values: CDR1 KGHSH, CDR2 LQKENI. The CDR3 is 13 amino acids. The CDR3 coding sequence is TGTGCCAGCTCACCAAACACCGGCGACGAGCAGTACTTC. It encodes CASSPNTGDEQYF.

There are many counts of this clonotype. The chain employs TRBV7-2 and TRBJ2-7; no definite D call. The germline gives CDR1 SGHTA, CDR2 FQGNSA. V was trimmed by 1 base and J by 4 bases, leaving 14 bases between them. The CDR3 sequence is 15 residues long. CDR3 amino acids: CASSLESAAEYEQYF. In nucleotides, the CDR3 is TGTGCCAGCAGCTTAGAGTCAGCTGCCGAGTACGAGCAGTACTTC.

This clonotype occurred a few times. The V call is TRBV18, the J call TRBJ1-3, with a weak D call TRBD1 (5 bases). The CDR3 spans 16 residues. CDR1 KGHSH and CDR2 LQKENI come from the germline V gene. Trimming cost V 4 bases and J 0 bases, with 13 bases left between them. The CDR3 spells CASSQRITGSGNTIYF. In DNA, the CDR3 is TGTGCCAGCTCACAAAGGATTACAGGCTCTGGAAACACCATATATTTT.

The V call is TRBV25-1, the J call TRBJ2-7; 10 bases fit TRBD1. V trimming: 3 bases; J trimming: 5 bases; junction bases outside the gene matches: 7. Germline V CDR1 and CDR2: MGHDK, SYGVNS. The CDR3 is made up of 15 amino acids. The CDR3 DNA reads TGTGCCAGCAGTGAGCCGGGACAGGGGATCAACGAGCAGTACTTC. Translation: CASSEPGQGINEQYF.

This rearrangement joins TRBV6-6 to TRBJ1-1; a possible D gene is TRBD1 (6 bases). Trimming left V 6 bases short and J 4 bases short, with 18 bases between. The CDR3 contains 15 residues. Germline lookup yields CDR1 MNHNY and CDR2 SVGAGI (reference sequence). The CDR3 region is CASRPRPGAGTEAFF. The CDR3 region has the DNA TGTGCCAGCAGACCCCGCCCGGGGGCCGGCACTGAAGCTTTCTTT.

The rearrangement joins TRBV7-9 to TRBJ2-4; 7 positions match TRBD1. J was trimmed by 5 bases and V by 5 bases; bases with no gene match: 12. Germline V gene data show CDR1 as SEHNR and CDR2 as FQNEAQ (reference sequence). The CDR3 runs to 16 residues. In DNA, the CDR3 is TGTGCCAGCAGCGACCGCGACAGGGTTAATGAAAACATTCAGTACTTC. Encoded protein: CASSDRDRVNENIQYF.

A word on this clonotype: A read error is possible here, since a much larger clone lies one base away. No conserved phenylalanine or tryptophan is present at the end of the CDR3, so a read error is the likely explanation. The chain is built from TRBV2 and TRBJ1-3; TRBD1 might be the D (6 bases). The CDR3 covers 15 residues. Germline values: CDR1 SNHLY, CDR2 FYNNEI. Trimming pared 5 bases from V and 0 bases from J, leaving 11 bases between. In DNA, the CDR3 is TGTGCCAGCAGTCGACAGGACCTCTCTGGAAACACCATATATTCT. Amino acid sequence: CASSRQDLSGNTIYS.

This clonotype has ten or more counts. The J gene is TRBJ2-1, the V gene TRBV20-1; TRBD2 agrees at 7 bases. The CDR3 has 15 amino acids. The V gene end was trimmed by 5 bases and the J gene end by 3 bases; junction bases not matched to a gene: 10. Looked up from germline, CDR1 is DFQATT and CDR2 is SNEGSKA (reference sequence). The CDR3 DNA is TGCAGTGCTCCGCGCCTAGCGGAAGACTACAATGAGCAGTTCTTC. Translation: CSAPRLAEDYNEQFF.

As for this clonotype: A read error may be the cause here, since a much bigger clone is one base away. The chain links TRBV6-6 to TRBJ2-7; 9 positions match TRBD1. Germline values: CDR1 MNHNY, CDR2 SVGAGI (reference sequence). The CDR3 is made up of 17 amino acids. In DNA form, the CDR3 reads TGTGCCAGCAGACTTAAGGGGATGGGACAGGGTGACTACGGGCAGTACTTC. It encodes CASRLKGMGQGDYGQYF.

This clonotype was observed at least ten times. This chain joins TRBV28 and TRBJ1-2; D unresolved. The CDR3 runs to 13 residues. Germline CDR1 MDHEN, CDR2 SYDVKM. Trimming took 7 bases from V and 4 from J, leaving 13 bases between them. The CDR3 sequence: CASIAAFGYGYTF. The CDR3, as DNA: TGTGCCAGCATCGCAGCCTTTGGCTATGGCTACACCTTC.

This clonotype showed up just a few times. This sequence may be a read error, since a much larger clone differs from it by one base. The chain is built from TRBV5-8 and TRBJ1-6; 7 positions agree with TRBD1. The germline V gene encodes CDR1 SGHTS and CDR2 YDEGEE. This CDR3 is built from 16 residues. In DNA form, the CDR3 reads TGTGCCAGCAGCTACCTAACAGGGGCGATGAATTCATCCCTCCACTTT. The encoded protein is CASSYLTGAMNSSLHF.

This clonotype came up many times. The CDR3 reads CASSLALIGDRLNEQFF. The CDR3 DNA sequence: TGTGCCAGCAGCTTAGCTCTGATTGGGGACCGACTCAATGAGCAGTTCTTC. The chain uses TRBV7-2 and TRBJ2-1; TRBD1 or TRBD2 may be the D gene (5 bases each). Germline values: CDR1 SGHTA, CDR2 FQGNSA. The V end was cut by 0 bases, the J end by 6 bases, with 18 bases between. The CDR3 extends over 17 amino acids.

Comment on this clonotype: This may arise from a read error, as a much more abundant clone is one base away. This chain links TRBV12-3 or TRBV12-4 with TRBJ1-5; 8 bases agree with TRBD1. This CDR3 contains 15 residues. Losses at the gene ends were 5 bases for V and 5 bases for J; bases not matched to a gene: 8. The CDR3 loop is CASSNTGGRDQPQHF. The CDR3 DNA follows: TGTGCCAGCAGTAACACAGGGGGTCGGGATCAGCCCCAGCATTTT.

This clonotype was counted ten times or more. The chain combines TRBV4-2 with TRBJ2-1; the D gene is possibly TRBD2 (6 bases). V lost 2 bases to trimming and J lost 5 bases, with 19 bases between them. This CDR3 is 17 amino acids long. Germline V gene sequence: CDR1 LGHNA, CDR2 YNFKEQ. CDR3 nucleotides: TGTGCCAGCAGCCAAAGACTAGAGGTGCCCTTTCACAATGAGCAGTTCTTC. It is translated as CASSQRLEVPFHNEQFF.

V is TRBV2 and J is TRBJ1-6, with a possible D match to TRBD1 (5 bases). The CDR3 length is 16 residues. Trimming shortened V by 2 bases and J by 9 bases, and 17 bases separated the two germline ends. The V gene's germline CDR1 is SNHLY and CDR2 FYNNEI. The CDR3 DNA reads as TGTGCCAGCAGTGAAAGAGGGGCCGGACTGGGTTCACCCCTCCACTTT. This codes for CASSERGAGLGSPLHF.

Concerning this clonotype itself: Here the CDR3 omits its conserved ending phenylalanine or tryptophan, so a read error is the likely source. This sequence joins TRBV6-1 and TRBJ1-1; D not certain. With 8 bases removed from V and 7 bases from J, the gap between germline ends came to 14 bases. The germline CDR1 and CDR2 sequences are MNHNS and SASEGT. This CDR3 contains 12 residues. CDR3: CASQVVRDEAFL. In DNA form, the CDR3 reads TGTGCCAGCCAGGTGGTGCGGGATGAAGCTTTCCTT.

The table lists this clonotype with a count of one. A much more abundant neighbour one base away suggests this may be a read error. The chain carries TRBV6-5 and TRBJ2-1; 10 bases match TRBD1. Germline assignment: CDR1 MNHEY and CDR2 SVGAGI. The CDR3 has 15 amino acids. The CDR3 region has the DNA TGTGCCGGCAGTGGGGACAGGGGTGGGTACAATGAGCAGTTCTTC. Protein: CAGSGDRGGYNEQFF.